The clone carrying this T cell receptor (beta chain) was counted at least ten times. No antigen is known for it. The data were obtained in a study of metastatic and nonmetastatic thyroid tumors. Overall study context: Both malignant and benign thyroid patients supplied peripheral blood and tumor or nodule tissue samples, across which the repertoires of these patients were then compared.

Original data processing: Researchers built a distant-metastasis classifier for papillary thyroid cancer that drew on CDR3 differences across clinicopathological groups. TCRdb re-analyzed the PCR reads through MiXCR. None of the V and J calls come from the authors' own analysis; TCRdb made them. The data show around 37,000 clones, 20% to 30% seen once. Study outcomes and limitations: The study reportedly found significantly higher TCR beta diversity in malignant thyroid tumors than benign nodules, in blood and tumor.

This CDR3 comprises 16 residues. With 2 bases removed from V and 0 bases from J, the gap between germline ends came to 14 bases. The germline V gene has CDR1 SNHLY and CDR2 FYNNEI. Each patient came to thyroid surgery without any prior treatment (of any kind). Sequencing was performed on tumor tissue. The chain employs TRBV2 and TRBJ2-7; D ambiguous. This sequence was found in a female donor with papillary thyroid cancer or a benign thyroid nodule (not recorded which). Some clones in this sample may be carry-over from other donors' samples. The CDR3 region has the DNA TGTGCCAGCAGTGAAAAGGTAGTCGTGAGCTCCTACGAGCAGTACTTC. It yields the protein CASSEKVVVSSYEQYF.